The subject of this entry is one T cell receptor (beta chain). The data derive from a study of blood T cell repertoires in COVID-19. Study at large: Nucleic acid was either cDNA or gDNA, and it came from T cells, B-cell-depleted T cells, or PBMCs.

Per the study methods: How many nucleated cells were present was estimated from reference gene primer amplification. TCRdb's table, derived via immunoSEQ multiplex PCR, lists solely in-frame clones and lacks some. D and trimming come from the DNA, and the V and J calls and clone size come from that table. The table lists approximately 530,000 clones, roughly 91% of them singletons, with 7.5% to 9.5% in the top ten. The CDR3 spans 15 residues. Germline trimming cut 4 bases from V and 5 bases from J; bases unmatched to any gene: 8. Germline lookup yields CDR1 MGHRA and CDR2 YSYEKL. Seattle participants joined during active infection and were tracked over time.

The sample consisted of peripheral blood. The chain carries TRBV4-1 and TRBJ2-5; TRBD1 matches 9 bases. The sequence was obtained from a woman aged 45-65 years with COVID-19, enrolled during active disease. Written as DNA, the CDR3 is TGCGCCAGCAGCCTCCAGGGACAGGGAGGGGAGACCCAGTACTTC. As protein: CASSLQGQGGETQYF.